What follows are 18 T cell receptor beta chains derived from one specimen sequenced in a study of tumor-infiltrating lymphocytes in primary liver carcinoma. Unsorted whole blood yielded the blood RNA, and germline DNA was also extracted. Making TCR beta cDNA involved approximately 0.5 ug total RNA and a constant-region primer. Employing slightly modified ARM-PCR, three nested multiplex PCR rounds were run, and these gave rise to the TCR beta libraries. In the first two PCR rounds, TRBV1-TRBV30 forward primers were paired with a C-beta reverse primer, and each round lasted roughly 10 cycles. TCRdb re-analysed the multiplex PCR reads in MiXCR, keeping a single row per CDR3 protein. The data hold more than 150,000 distinct CDR3 sequences, with 50% to 75% observed a single time. Sequencing input: peripheral blood. The source is a man aged 35-49 years with primary liver carcinoma and hepatitis B virus infection.

This clonotype has only a few counts. The gene calls are TRBV4-1 and TRBJ2-7, with D perhaps matching TRBD2 (5 bases). CDR1 is MGHRA and CDR2 is YSYEKL in the germline V gene. Trimming pared 1 base from V and 0 bases from J, leaving 13 bases between. This CDR3 region has 16 residues. The CDR3 sequence: CASSQVPGLSSYEQYF. In nucleotides, the CDR3 is TGCGCCAGCAGCCAAGTTCCCGGACTCAGCTCCTACGAGCAGTACTTC.

This clonotype was seen just once. The gene calls are TRBV7-9 and TRBJ2-1; 8 bases agree with TRBD2. This CDR3 region has 16 residues. In germline, CDR1 is SEHNR, CDR2 FQNEAQ (reference sequence). Losses at the gene ends were 8 bases for V and 8 bases for J; bases not matched to a gene: 17. DNA for the CDR3: TGTGCCAGCGCTTCCCCCCGGGGGGGTTATGCGTATGAGCAGTTCTTC. It encodes CASASPRGGYAYEQFF.

In the case of this clonotype: With a much larger clone just one base away, this may be a read error. The chain links TRBV4-1 to TRBJ2-1; maybe TRBD2 (6 bases). CDR1 is MGHRA, CDR2 YSYEKL, per germline. The ends were cut back, 3 bases at V and 2 bases at J, with 14 bases in the middle. CDR3 length equals 16 residues. The CDR3 sequence is CASSHVLGGAYNEQFF. Here the CDR3 DNA reads TGCGCCAGCAGCCATGTTCTGGGGGGAGCCTACAATGAGCAGTTCTTC.

Remarks on this clonotype: One end of the junction does not line up with germline, which may come from a read error. The chain has TRBV6-6 and TRBJ2-3; TRBD2 aligns across 7 bases. CDR1 MNHNY and CDR2 SVGAGI come from the germline V gene (reference sequence). The CDR3 length is 16 residues. In DNA form, the CDR3 reads TGTGCCAGCAGGCCCCGCGCGACTAGCCACACAGATACGCAATATTTT. It translates to CASRPRATSHTDTQYF.

This clonotype was picked up a small number of times. The V and J genes are TRBV6-5 and TRBJ2-2; the match to TRBD2 covers 9 bases. CDR1 is MNHEY, CDR2 SVGAGI, per germline. The CDR3 covers 18 residues. The junction had 12 bases not matched to a gene; V was cut back by 2 bases and J by 5 bases. This chain's CDR3 is CASSYQTPLAGNTGELFF. The CDR3 region has the DNA TGTGCCAGCAGTTACCAAACCCCCCTAGCGGGAAATACCGGGGAGCTGTTTTTT.

The chain carries TRBV7-9 and TRBJ2-7; TRBD1 aligns across 8 bases. V lost 2 bases, J lost 6 bases, and 3 bases stayed unmatched. The CDR3 runs to 13 residues. From germline, CDR1 is SEHNR and CDR2 FQNEAQ (reference sequence). The CDR3 is CASSLLQGVEQYF. CDR3 in DNA: TGTGCCAGCAGCTTATTACAGGGGGTCGAGCAGTACTTC. The entire variable domain, with the rest obtained from reference TRBV7-9 and TRBJ2-7, is as follows: DTGVSQNPRHKITKRGQNVTFRCDPISEHNRLYWYRQTLGQGPEFLTYFQNEAQLEKSRLLSDRFSAERPKGSFSTLEIQRTEQGDSAMYLCASSLLQGVEQYFGPGTRLTVT.

This clonotype was recorded a few times. This chain connects TRBV6-6 to TRBJ2-3; tentatively, D is TRBD2 (6 bases). Trimming removed 4 bases at V and 1 base at J, with 12 bases between. Germline loops: CDR1 MNHNY, CDR2 SVGAGI (reference sequence). CDR3 length equals 15 residues. The CDR3 region is CASSLGGFGTDTQYF. CDR3 in DNA: TGTGCCAGCAGTTTGGGGGGATTTGGCACAGATACGCAGTATTTT.

This clonotype was observed a few times. One base away lies a much larger clone, so this may be a sequencing read error. The J gene is TRBJ2-2, the V gene TRBV6-2 or TRBV6-3; tentative D call: TRBD1 (6 bases). Trimming cost V 6 bases and J 7 bases, with 12 bases left between them. Germline CDR1 and CDR2: MNHEY and SVGEGT. The CDR3 runs 13 residues. The CDR3 spells CASRLGAIGELFF. CDR3 DNA sequence: TGTGCCAGCAGGTTGGGGGCCATCGGGGAGCTGTTTTTT.

In this sample, this clonotype turned up many times. V and J are TRBV10-3 and TRBJ1-1; TRBD1 agrees at 9 bases. V shed 2 bases, J shed 3 bases, and the junction held 4 bases outside the gene matches. The V gene's germline CDR1 is ENHRY and CDR2 SYGVKD. The CDR3 has 15 amino acids. The CDR3 loop is CAISEEGQGDTEAFF. CDR3 in DNA: TGTGCCATCAGTGAGGAGGGACAGGGTGACACTGAAGCTTTCTTT.

This clonotype has only a few counts. This sequence joins TRBV4-2 and TRBJ2-7; TRBD2 might be the D (6 bases). Between the trimmed V and J ends, which lost 0 bases and 4 bases, there was a span of 19 bases. The CDR3 length is 17 residues. Germline V gives CDR1 LGHNA, CDR2 YNFKEQ. The CDR3 protein is CASSQEGSGANIYEQYF. The CDR3 DNA is TGTGCCAGCAGCCAAGAGGGTAGCGGAGCGAATATTTACGAGCAGTACTTC.

This clonotype occurred a few times. The rearrangement uses TRBV7-8 and TRBJ2-2; D gene ambiguous. The germline CDR1 and CDR2 sequences are SGHVS and FQNEAQ. This CDR3 is 14 amino acids long. V was shortened by 3 bases and J by 3 bases, with 8 bases between the two germline ends. Here the CDR3 reads CASSFLQYTGELFF. CDR3 coding DNA: TGTGCCAGCAGCTTCTTACAGTACACCGGGGAGCTGTTTTTT.

Remarks on this clonotype: An end of the junction differs from the germline gene, which may be a read error. The gene calls are TRBV7-8 and TRBJ2-6; TRBD2 matches at 8 bases. This CDR3 is built from 19 residues. Germline CDR1 SGHVS, CDR2 FQNEAQ. CDR3 in DNA: TGTGCAAGCAGCCCCCGGCCACTAGCGGAGGACTCTGGGGCCAACGTCCTGACTTTC. Protein: CASSPRPLAEDSGANVLTF.

This clonotype was observed once. V gene TRBV5-1 combines with J gene TRBJ2-7, with 8 positions matching TRBD1. Looked up from germline, CDR1 is SGHRS and CDR2 is YFSETQ. The ends lost 4 bases at V and 5 bases at J; junction bases unmatched: 14. This CDR3 region has 16 residues. The CDR3: CASSTGQGTLFDEQYF. DNA of the CDR3: TGCGCCAGCAGCACCGGACAGGGAACTTTATTCGACGAGCAGTACTTC.

This clonotype has a handful of counts. V is TRBV4-2 and J is TRBJ2-7, with 11 bases lining up with TRBD2. CDR3 length: 16 amino acids. V was pared by 1 base and J by 1 base, with 3 bases of the junction left unmatched. The germline V gene has CDR1 LGHNA and CDR2 YNFKEQ. CDR3 in DNA: TGTGCCAGCAGCCAAGGGACTAGCGGGTATTCCTACGAGCAGTACTTC. Residues: CASSQGTSGYSYEQYF.

This chain uses TRBV29-1 with TRBJ2-2, with 8 bases matching TRBD2. The CDR3 is made up of 16 amino acids. CDR1 and CDR2 from the germline V gene are SQVTM and ANQGSEA. Trimming took 5 bases from V and 2 from J; bases not matched to a gene: 10. The CDR3, as DNA: TGCAGCGTTAAGTCCGGCCTAGCGGGTAACACCGGGGAGCTGTTTTTT. This sequence encodes CSVKSGLAGNTGELFF.

Regarding this clonotype: Likely a read error: the CDR3 ends without its conserved phenylalanine or tryptophan. The chain joins TRBV11-2 to TRBJ2-7; D is ambiguous. The CDR3 loop spans 14 amino acids. Per germline, CDR1 SGHAT and CDR2 FQNNGV. The CDR3 sequence: CVSSFNFPRYEQYL. CDR3 in DNA: TGTGTCAGCAGTTTCAACTTCCCCAGGTACGAGCAGTACCTC.

CDR3 sequence: CASSLQTGGRGNSEQFF. CDR3 in DNA: TGTGCCAGCAGTTTACAAACGGGCGGGAGAGGAAATAGTGAGCAGTTCTTC. V usage is TRBV12-3 or TRBV12-4 and J usage is TRBJ2-1; 7 bases are shared with TRBD2. Germline trimming cut 2 bases from V and 9 bases from J; bases unmatched to any gene: 16. CDR3 size: 17 residues.

The J gene is TRBJ1-1, the V gene TRBV10-3, with D possibly matching TRBD1 (5 bases). The germline V gene has CDR1 ENHRY and CDR2 SYGVKD. The CDR3 spans 12 residues. Trimming pared 7 bases from V and 5 bases from J, leaving 11 bases between. The CDR3 loop reads CAITDGATEAFF. The CDR3 coding sequence is TGTGCCATCACCGACGGGGCGACTGAAGCTTTCTTT.